The 21 T cell receptor beta chains reported below all come from one sample, sequenced in a study of blood T cell repertoires in COVID-19. Sequencing was performed with immunoSEQ multiplex PCR; in TCRdb, only in-frame clones are kept and a portion is missing. The sample has 200,000 to 250,000 clones, roughly 90% seen once. The specimen sequenced was peripheral blood. These receptors were collected from a woman aged 40 to 50 with acute or convalescent COVID-19.

This clone came up once. The chain combines TRBV6-6 with TRBJ1-1, with 9 bases lining up with TRBD1. The CDR3 totals 16 residues. Losses at the gene ends were 5 bases for V and 1 base for J; bases not matched to a gene: 8. The germline V gene has CDR1 MNHNY and CDR2 SVGAGI (reference sequence). CDR3 in DNA: TGTGCCAGCAGTCGACGGACAGGGGCTTGGAACACTGAAGCTTTCTTT. Encoded protein: CASSRRTGAWNTEAFF.

The V gene is TRBV12-5, the J gene TRBJ2-3, with D unresolved. The germline gives CDR1 LGHNT, CDR2 FRNRAP. Trimming cost V 4 bases and J 6 bases, with 8 bases left between them. The CDR3 is 12 amino acids. The CDR3 reads CASGSYVDTQYF. DNA of the CDR3: TGTGCTAGTGGTTCCTACGTCGATACGCAGTATTTT.

This clone was detected only a few times. The CDR3 coding sequence is TGTGCCAGCAGCCCCCCCGGGACAGTCCTTAACCGGGAGCTGTTTTTT. Translation: CASSPPGTVLNRELFF. The chain couples TRBV3-1 (or the pseudogene TRBV3-2) to TRBJ2-2; 7 bases are a match to TRBD1. Trimming removed 4 bases from V and 9 bases from J; junction bases left unmatched: 14. Germline lookup yields CDR1 LGHDT and CDR2 YNNKEL (reference sequence). The CDR3 covers 16 residues.

This clone has just one count. The chain uses TRBV5-1 and TRBJ2-3; D remains ambiguous. Germline loops: CDR1 SGHRS, CDR2 YFSETQ. The V gene lost 4 bases and the J gene lost 0 bases, with 18 bases spanning the gap. This CDR3 comprises 17 residues. The CDR3 loop is CASSTTVRSESTDTQYF. The CDR3 DNA reads TGCGCCAGCAGCACGACGGTCAGGTCAGAGAGCACAGATACGCAGTATTTT.

This clone was recorded a few times. This chain uses TRBV27 with TRBJ2-1, with 13 bases identical to TRBD2. V shed 5 bases and J 9 bases; nucleotides not matched to a gene: 7. The CDR3 totals 15 residues. Per the germline V gene, CDR1 is MNHEY and CDR2 is SMNVEV (reference sequence). CDR3 sequence reads: CASSGLAGADGEQFF. In DNA, the CDR3 is TGTGCCAGCAGTGGACTAGCGGGGGCCGACGGTGAGCAGTTCTTC.

The chain is built from TRBV4-1 and TRBJ2-5; TRBD1 matches 8 bases. Germline values: CDR1 MGHRA, CDR2 YSYEKL. The CDR3 is 17 residues long. Trimming removed 0 bases from V and 6 bases from J; junction bases left unmatched: 12. The CDR3 sequence is CASSQDLTGGLLKTQYF. In DNA, the CDR3 is TGCGCCAGCAGCCAAGATCTTACAGGGGGGCTGCTAAAGACCCAGTACTTC.

The chain couples TRBV7-9 to TRBJ2-3; 7 bases are shared with TRBD1. The CDR3 sequence is 17 residues long. The germline V gene has CDR1 SEHNR and CDR2 FQNEAQ (reference sequence). The J segment lost 1 base and the V segment lost 4 bases, leaving 11 bases of the junction unmatched. The CDR3 DNA is TGTGCCAGCAGCTCACCTAAGACAGGGAGCGGCACAGATACGCAGTATTTT. Its translation is CASSSPKTGSGTDTQYF.

This rearrangement joins TRBV19 to TRBJ1-2; 7 bases agree with TRBD1. Germline-derived CDR1 and CDR2 are LNHDA and SQIVND (reference sequence). CDR3 length: 12 residues. The V gene end was trimmed by 7 bases and the J gene end by 7 bases; junction bases not matched to a gene: 6. The CDR3 region is CASTYRGGGYTF. The CDR3 DNA reads TGTGCCAGTACCTACAGGGGAGGTGGCTACACCTTC.

V is TRBV5-4 and J is TRBJ2-5, with TRBD2 as a possible D gene (6 bases). V lost 2 bases, J lost 5 bases, and 10 bases lay in between. The CDR3 sequence is 13 residues long. CDR1 and CDR2 (germline): SGHNT, YYREEE (reference sequence). CDR3 in DNA: TGTGCCAGCAGCTTTAATGGGGGGGAGACCCAGTACTTC. It is translated as CASSFNGGETQYF.

V gene TRBV5-1 combines with J gene TRBJ1-1; perhaps TRBD1 as D (5 bases). This CDR3 has 13 residues. In germline, CDR1 is SGHRS, CDR2 YFSETQ. Trimming took 0 bases from V and 8 from J, leaving 11 bases between them. The CDR3 nucleotides are TGCGCCAGCAGCTTGGAAGGGGATGACGAAGCTTTCTTT. Residues: CASSLEGDDEAFF. The full variable domain, rest sourced from reference TRBV5-1 and TRBJ1-1, is KAGVTQTPRYLIKTRGQQVTLSCSPISGHRSVSWYQQTPGQGLQFLFEYFSETQRNKGNFPGRFSGRQFSNSRSEMNVSTLELGDSALYLCASSLEGDDEAFFGQGTRLTVV.

The chain employs TRBV6-1 and TRBJ2-7; 9 bases are a match to TRBD2. The trim removed 2 bases at V and 2 bases at J, leaving 4 bases unmatched. CDR3 size: 15 residues. Looked up from germline, CDR1 is MNHNS and CDR2 is SASEGT. The CDR3, as DNA: TGTGCCAGCAGTGAACGGGCGGGGGGGGCCTACGAGCAGTACGTC. Amino acids: CASSERAGGAYEQYV.

This chain links TRBV9 with TRBJ2-5; possible D gene TRBD2, 7 bases. Germline V gene sequence: CDR1 SGDLS, CDR2 YYNGEE. The ends were cut back, 1 base at V and 2 bases at J, with 21 bases in the middle. This CDR3 has 18 residues. CDR3 nucleotide sequence: TGTGCCAGCAGCGTAAGGGGGGGCAGGGACCTATTTCAAGAGACCCAGTACTTC. It codes for CASSVRGGRDLFQETQYF.

The chain links TRBV6-5 to TRBJ1-2; D is unresolved. This CDR3 region has 13 residues. The V gene's germline CDR1 is MNHEY and CDR2 SVGAGI. V dropped 6 bases and J dropped 4 bases, with 12 bases sitting between them. The chain's CDR3 is CASRNGQIYGYTF. The CDR3 DNA is TGTGCCAGCAGAAATGGGCAGATCTATGGCTACACCTTC.

V usage is TRBV15 and J usage is TRBJ2-7, with unresolved D. CDR3 length: 15 residues. Trimming pared 4 bases from V and 1 base from J, leaving 14 bases between. CDR1 is LNHNV and CDR2 is YYDKDF in the germline V gene (reference sequence). CDR3 in DNA: TGTGCCACCAGCATCTCACCCGACACTTCCTACGAGCAGTACGTC. Amino acid sequence: CATSISPDTSYEQYV.

This sequence joins TRBV6-2 or TRBV6-3 and TRBJ2-3, with 7 nucleotides matching TRBD2. The V gene's germline CDR1 is MNHEY and CDR2 SVGEGT. J lost 0 bases, V lost 4 bases, and 4 bases had no gene match. This CDR3 is 15 amino acids long. CDR3 sequence reads: CASSWGGTSTDTQYF. The DNA for the CDR3 is TGTGCCAGCAGTTGGGGGGGGACTAGCACAGATACGCAGTATTTT.

V gene TRBV6-2 or TRBV6-3 combines with J gene TRBJ1-2, with unresolved D. The CDR3 runs 13 residues. The V end was cut by 2 bases, the J end by 7 bases, with 11 bases between. The germline V gene has CDR1 MNHEY and CDR2 SVGEGT. Here the CDR3 DNA reads TGTGCCAGCAGTTACGTAAAAGGGAGTGGCTACACCTTC. It yields the protein CASSYVKGSGYTF.

V gene TRBV3-1 (or the pseudogene TRBV3-2) combines with J gene TRBJ1-1, with unresolved D. Germline V gives CDR1 LGHDT, CDR2 YNNKEL (reference sequence). V was cut by 2 bases and J by 7 bases, with 5 bases left in between. The CDR3 totals 11 residues. The CDR3 region has the DNA TGTGCCAGCAGCCAATCGGGTGAAGCTTTCTTT. Amino acids: CASSQSGEAFF.

This rearrangement joins TRBV21-1 to TRBJ1-2. TRBV21-1 is reported as a pseudogene. The CDR3 runs to 15 residues. CDR3 region: CASSKDPREDYGYTF. CDR3 nucleotide sequence: TGTGCCAGCAGCAAAGATCCCAGGGAGGACTATGGCTACACCTTC.

This chain joins TRBV4-1 and TRBJ1-1, with D possibly matching TRBD1 (5 bases). Looked up from germline, CDR1 is MGHRA and CDR2 is YSYEKL. The V end was cut by 0 bases, the J end by 0 bases, with 17 bases between. This CDR3 region has 18 residues. In nucleotides, the CDR3 is TGCGCCAGCAGCCAAGAAACTGAGTACAGGACGATGAACACTGAAGCTTTCTTT. This codes for CASSQETEYRTMNTEAFF.

The sample holds one count of this clone. The V call is TRBV6-6, the J call TRBJ1-1; D ambiguous. The germline V gene encodes CDR1 MNHNY and CDR2 SVGAGI (reference sequence). This CDR3 comprises 12 residues. Trimming removed 3 bases from V and 4 bases from J, with 6 bases in between. CDR3 nucleotides: TGTGCCAGCAGTTATGTCCGCACTGAAGCTTTCTTT. This translates into CASSYVRTEAFF.

The rearrangement links TRBV7-3 to TRBJ1-1, with TRBD1 matching over 7 bases. The trim removed 5 bases at V and 1 base at J, leaving 4 bases unmatched. The CDR3 length is 14 residues. Germline V lookup: CDR1 SGHTA, CDR2 FQGTGA. CDR3 protein: CASSQGQENTEAFF. Written as DNA, the CDR3 is TGTGCCAGCAGCCAAGGACAGGAGAACACTGAAGCTTTCTTT.